The 27 T cell receptor beta chains given below trace back to one sample, sequenced in a study of blood T cells in healthy people across ages. The second PCR ran roughly 7 to 12 cycles with a sample-barcoded 5' primer and J-beta primers. TCRdb re-called the 5' RACE reads through MiXCR, storing one row per CDR3 protein. The top ten clones hold under 8.5% of a sample with about 1.4 million distinct CDR3 sequences, approximately 63% of them seen once. Sequencing used blood. All receptors derive from a man younger than 35 in good health.

The chain combines TRBV7-2 with TRBJ2-7; TRBD2 aligns across 9 bases. CDR3 length equals 14 residues. The germline CDR1 and CDR2 sequences are SGHTA and FQGNSA. V was pared by 1 base and J by 3 bases, with 1 base of the junction left unmatched. The CDR3 loop is CASSLVAGDYEQYF. The CDR3 DNA sequence: TGTGCCAGCAGCTTAGTAGCGGGAGACTACGAGCAGTACTTC.

CDR3: CASSYLGSASSYNEQFF. In DNA form, the CDR3 reads TGTGCCAGCAGTTACCTCGGTAGCGCCAGCTCCTACAATGAGCAGTTCTTC. The V and J genes are TRBV6-5 and TRBJ2-1; D possibly corresponds to TRBD2 (5 bases). V was pared by 2 bases and J by 0 bases, with 14 bases between. Germline CDR1 reads MNHEY; CDR2 reads SVGAGI. This CDR3 comprises 17 residues.

The V call is TRBV20-1, the J call TRBJ2-1; D is unclear. Trimming took off 3 bases at V and 8 bases at J, with 17 bases between the two ends. CDR3 size: 14 residues. Looked up from germline, CDR1 is DFQATT and CDR2 is SNEGSKA (reference sequence). CDR3 amino acids: CSAREGAQKDEQFF. Written as DNA, the CDR3 is TGCAGTGCTAGGGAAGGCGCTCAGAAGGATGAGCAGTTCTTC.

This clonotype was detected only a few times. V gene TRBV4-2 combines with J gene TRBJ1-2; 10 bases agree with TRBD1. The CDR3 sequence is 15 residues long. CDR1 and CDR2 from the germline V gene are LGHNA and YNFKEQ. Losses at the gene ends were 1 base for V and 5 bases for J; bases not matched to a gene: 4. CDR3 protein: CASSQGQGAIYGYTF. DNA for the CDR3: TGTGCCAGCAGCCAAGGACAGGGGGCAATTTATGGCTACACCTTC.

This chain links TRBV5-6 with TRBJ2-7, with unresolved D. The V end was cut by 4 bases, the J end by 6 bases, with 17 bases between. The CDR3 spans 14 residues. Germline CDR1 is SGHDT and CDR2 is YYEEEE. The CDR3 sequence: CASSRTRFAIEQYF. The CDR3 DNA reads TGTGCCAGCAGCAGAACCCGGTTTGCCATCGAGCAGTACTTC.

The chain combines TRBV28 with TRBJ2-5; 7 bases match TRBD2. The CDR3 has 12 amino acids. From germline, CDR1 is MDHEN and CDR2 SYDVKM. Trimming at V came to 10 bases and at J to 12 bases, leaving 14 bases not matched to a gene. The CDR3 DNA reads as TGTGCCACTTCATGGGGGGGAGCAGCAGAGTACTTC. This codes for CATSWGGAAEYF.

The V gene is TRBV27, the J gene TRBJ2-1; TRBD2 aligns across 11 bases. In germline, CDR1 is MNHEY, CDR2 SMNVEV (reference sequence). The trim removed 7 bases at V and 6 bases at J, leaving 5 bases unmatched. This CDR3 is built from 14 residues. The chain's CDR3 is CASMGLADSNEQFF. Here the CDR3 DNA reads TGTGCCAGCATGGGACTAGCGGACAGCAATGAGCAGTTCTTC.

V is TRBV27 and J is TRBJ2-1; tentative D call: TRBD1 (5 bases). With 3 bases removed from V and 4 bases from J, the gap between germline ends came to 10 bases. CDR1 is MNHEY, CDR2 SMNVEV, per germline (reference sequence). The CDR3 totals 14 residues. The CDR3 here is CASSFDRTYNEQFF. CDR3 nucleotide sequence: TGTGCCAGCAGTTTTGACAGAACTTACAATGAGCAGTTCTTC.

CDR3 residues: CASSLQEDPSYEQYF. The CDR3 DNA is TGCGCCAGCAGCCTGCAAGAGGACCCCTCCTACGAGCAGTACTTC. The chain carries TRBV4-1 and TRBJ2-7; no clear D. The CDR3 consists of 15 residues. Germline lookup yields CDR1 MGHRA and CDR2 YSYEKL. Trimming stripped 4 bases from V and 0 bases from J, with 13 bases between.

CDR3 DNA: TGTGCCGCTGCGAAGGGGCCCGATCACACCGGGGAGCTGTTTTTT. It is translated as CAAAKGPDHTGELFF. This chain connects TRBV5-5 to TRBJ2-2, with D possibly being TRBD1 (5 bases). V was shortened by 10 bases and J by 3 bases, with 19 bases between the two germline ends. This CDR3 is built from 15 residues. Per the germline V gene, CDR1 is SGHKS and CDR2 is YYEKEE (reference sequence).

V and J are TRBV27 and TRBJ2-4; 7 bases align to TRBD2. The J call may not be correct, given that the DNA end is closer to TRBJ2-7. The germline V gene encodes CDR1 MNHEY and CDR2 SMNVEV (reference sequence). The CDR3 consists of 15 residues. In DNA form, the CDR3 reads TGTGCCAGCAGTTTCGCGGGGGATATCTCCTACGAGCAGTACTTC. Protein product: CASSFAGDISYEQYF.

This clonotype has at least ten counts. The chain combines TRBV4-2 with TRBJ2-5; 8 nucleotides align to TRBD1. CDR1 and CDR2 from the germline V gene are LGHNA and YNFKEQ. The CDR3 totals 14 residues. V shed 2 bases and J 4 bases; nucleotides not matched to a gene: 3. DNA of the CDR3: TGTGCCAGCAGCCAACAAACAGGGGGAGAGACCCAGTACTTC. Its translation: CASSQQTGGETQYF.

There are a few counts of this clonotype. V and J are TRBV29-1 and TRBJ1-6, with D possibly TRBD1 on 5 matching bases. Germline V CDR1 and CDR2: SQVTM, ANQGSEA. This CDR3 is built from 13 residues. V was clipped by 4 bases and J by 5 bases, with 9 bases between them. The CDR3 sequence is CSVGRGDNSPLHF. The CDR3 bases are TGCAGCGTTGGCAGAGGGGATAATTCACCCCTCCACTTT.

The chain combines TRBV4-1 with TRBJ2-7, with D possibly TRBD2 on 8 matching bases. Trimming pared 3 bases from V and 4 bases from J, leaving 40 bases between. The V gene's germline CDR1 is MGHRA and CDR2 YSYEKL. The CDR3 loop spans 23 amino acids. Here the CDR3 DNA reads TGCGCCAGCAGCCACCCTTTACCTTCTCGGGACAGTCGAACCGGGACTAGAGGATACGAGCAGTACTTC. Translating it yields CASSHPLPSRDSRTGTRGYEQYF.

The V gene is TRBV2, the J gene TRBJ1-1; no definite D call. CDR1 and CDR2 (germline): SNHLY, FYNNEI. The V end was cut by 5 bases, the J end by 4 bases, with 11 bases between. The CDR3 is made up of 13 amino acids. The CDR3: CASSRDTGTEAFF. Written as DNA, the CDR3 is TGTGCCAGCAGTCGTGACACGGGCACTGAAGCTTTCTTT.

The chain employs TRBV5-1 and TRBJ2-7; D could derive from TRBD1 or TRBD2 (6 bases each). Germline V lookup: CDR1 SGHRS, CDR2 YFSETQ. Trimming stripped 0 bases from V and 7 bases from J, with 17 bases between. This CDR3 region has 15 residues. The CDR3 DNA sequence: TGCGCCAGCAGCTTGGCCAAAGGGGGGCTGGAAGAGCAGTACTTC. This translates into CASSLAKGGLEEQYF.

This clonotype showed up just a few times. The J gene is TRBJ2-4, the V gene TRBV29-1; tentatively, D is TRBD2 (6 bases). V dropped 6 bases and J dropped 10 bases, with 19 bases sitting between them. CDR1 SQVTM and CDR2 ANQGSEA come from the germline V gene. The CDR3 runs 13 residues. CDR3 amino acids: CSVGLRPGGIQYF. The CDR3 DNA follows: TGCAGCGTCGGACTCCGCCCTGGAGGGATTCAGTACTTC. Full variable domain (missing parts from reference TRBV29-1 and TRBJ2-4): SAVISQKPSRDICQRGTSLTIQCQVDSQVTMMFWYRQQPGQSLTLIATANQGSEATYESGFVIDKFPISRPNLTFSTLTVSNMSPEDSSIYLCSVGLRPGGIQYFGAGTRLSVL.

This clonotype was detected a few times. This chain uses TRBV29-1 with TRBJ1-2; D is uncertain. V lost 6 bases and J 0 bases, leaving 8 bases between the germline ends. Germline CDR1 and CDR2: SQVTM and ANQGSEA. The CDR3 spans 12 residues. This chain's CDR3 is CSVGATNYGYTF. In DNA, the CDR3 is TGCAGCGTCGGTGCTACTAACTATGGCTACACCTTC.

The rearrangement joins TRBV5-4 to TRBJ1-2, with D maybe TRBD1 (6 bases). V was trimmed by 2 bases and J by 8 bases, leaving 19 bases between them. Germline V lookup: CDR1 SGHNT, CDR2 YYREEE (reference sequence). The length of the CDR3 is 15 residues. Here the CDR3 DNA reads TGTGCCAGCAGCTTACTTACCACAGGGTGGGGCGGCTACACCTTC. Translating it yields CASSLLTTGWGGYTF.

The chain has TRBV14 and TRBJ2-1, with TRBD2 matching over 7 bases. CDR1 is SGHDN, CDR2 FVKESK, per germline. Trimming at V came to 4 bases and at J to 2 bases, leaving 14 bases not matched to a gene. The CDR3 loop spans 18 amino acids. CDR3 protein: CASSRRVGGSRPYNEQFF. The CDR3 DNA sequence: TGTGCCAGCAGCCGGAGAGTAGGCGGGAGCAGACCCTACAATGAGCAGTTCTTC.

This chain uses TRBV4-3 with TRBJ1-1; D unresolved. The CDR3 is 14 residues long. Per the germline V gene, CDR1 is LGHNA and CDR2 is YSLEER. The V and J ends lost 1 base and 4 bases respectively, with 10 bases between them. CDR3 nucleotides: TGCGCCAGCAGCCAAGCGAGGCTTAGCACTGAAGCTTTCTTT. Its protein is CASSQARLSTEAFF.

The V and J genes are TRBV4-2 and TRBJ2-3; D is undetermined. With 1 base removed from V and 3 bases from J, the gap between germline ends came to 5 bases. Germline V gene data show CDR1 as LGHNA and CDR2 as YNFKEQ. CDR3 length: 13 residues. The DNA of the CDR3 is TGTGCCAGCAGCCAAGTTTTTACAGATACGCAGTATTTT. This codes for CASSQVFTDTQYF.

V gene TRBV4-1 combines with J gene TRBJ2-7, with 8 positions matching TRBD2. V trimming: 1 base; J trimming: 5 bases; junction bases outside the gene matches: 4. CDR1 MGHRA and CDR2 YSYEKL come from the germline V gene. The CDR3 sequence is 14 residues long. The CDR3 sequence: CASSQGPGRDEQYF. Here the CDR3 DNA reads TGCGCCAGCAGCCAAGGCCCCGGGAGGGACGAGCAGTACTTC.

This clonotype occurred a few times. For the CDR3, the DNA is TGTGCCAGCAGCTTACAAGTGGGAGAGGCAGATACGCAGTATTTT. Translated, it gives CASSLQVGEADTQYF. V usage is TRBV7-8 and J usage is TRBJ2-3, with a weak D call TRBD2 (5 bases). This CDR3 has 15 amino acids. V was pared by 2 bases and J by 4 bases, with 13 bases between. Germline CDR1 and CDR2: SGHVS and FQNEAQ.

This clonotype has a single count. The chain uses TRBV3-1 and TRBJ2-5; perhaps D is TRBD1 or TRBD2 (5 bases each). This CDR3 spans 15 amino acids. V was pared by 2 bases and J by 7 bases, with 17 bases between. Germline V lookup: CDR1 LGHDT, CDR2 YNNKEL (reference sequence). The CDR3, as DNA: TGTGCCAGCAGCCAAAAGGGACGGGCCGGCGGGACCCAGTACTTC. Its translation: CASSQKGRAGGTQYF.

The V and J genes are TRBV12-3 or TRBV12-4 and TRBJ2-3, with 9 bases lining up with TRBD1. The CDR3 consists of 16 residues. The J segment lost 5 bases and the V segment lost 5 bases, leaving 11 bases of the junction unmatched. The CDR3 DNA is TGTGCCAGCAGTCCTCCCCGGGACAGGGCTAGAGATACGCAGTATTTT. Translation gives CASSPPRDRARDTQYF.

The V and J genes are TRBV2 and TRBJ2-3; 10 positions match TRBD2. The junction had 6 bases not matched to a gene; V was cut back by 4 bases and J by 2 bases. The CDR3 covers 16 residues. The germline gives CDR1 SNHLY, CDR2 FYNNEI. The CDR3 nucleotides read TGTGCCAGCAGTGGACCAGCGGGAGGGGACACAGATACGCAGTATTTT. It encodes CASSGPAGGDTDTQYF.